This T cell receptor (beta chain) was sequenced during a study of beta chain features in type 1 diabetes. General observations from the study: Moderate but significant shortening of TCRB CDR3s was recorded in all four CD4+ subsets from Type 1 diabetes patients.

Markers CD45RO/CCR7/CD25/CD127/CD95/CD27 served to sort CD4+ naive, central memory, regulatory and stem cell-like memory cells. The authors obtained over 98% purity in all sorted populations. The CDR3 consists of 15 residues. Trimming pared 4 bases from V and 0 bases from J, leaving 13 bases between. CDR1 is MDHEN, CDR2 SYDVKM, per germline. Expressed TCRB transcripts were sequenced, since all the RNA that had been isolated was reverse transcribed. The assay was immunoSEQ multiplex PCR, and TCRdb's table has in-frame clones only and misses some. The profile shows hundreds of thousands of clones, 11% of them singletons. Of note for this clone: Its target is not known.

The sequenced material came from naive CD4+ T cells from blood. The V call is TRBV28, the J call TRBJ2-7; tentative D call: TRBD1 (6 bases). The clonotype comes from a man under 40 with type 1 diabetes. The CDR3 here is CASSSLTGNSYEQYF. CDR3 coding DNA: TGTGCCAGCAGTTCCCTGACAGGAAACTCCTACGAGCAGTACTTC. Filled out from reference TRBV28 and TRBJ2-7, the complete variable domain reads DVKVTQSSRYLVKRTGEKVFLECVQDMDHENMFWYRQDPGLGLRLIYFSYDVKMKEKGDIPEGYSVSREKKERFSLILESASTNQTSMYLCASSSLTGNSYEQYFGPGTRLTVT.